The clone carrying this T cell receptor (beta chain) was counted between two and nine times. Its matching antigen is unknown. Sequencing of unstimulated naive, memory, effector memory and TEMRA subsets was performed in a few donor pairs. This specimen comes from a study of siplizumab effects on memory and regulatory T cells. Only in-frame clones appear in the TCRdb table, and some are missing; sequencing was by immunoSEQ multiplex PCR. The sample records roughly 50,000 clones, about 97% being singletons. Study outcomes and limitations: Memory T cells appeared less diverse than naive cells, which seemed to contribute substantially to alloresponse.

Material for sequencing was naive CD4+ T cells sorted from blood. This TCR came from a human donor in good health.

This CDR3 reads CASRGGQGAYNEQFF. The CDR3 nucleotides read TGTGCCAGCAGGGGGGGACAGGGGGCTTACAATGAGCAGTTCTTC. J is TRBJ2-1 and V is TRBV27; 12 bases align to TRBD1. Germline V gene lookup returns CDR1 MNHEY and CDR2 SMNVEV (reference sequence). This CDR3 has 15 amino acids. Trimming took 6 bases from V and 4 from J; bases not matched to a gene: 4.